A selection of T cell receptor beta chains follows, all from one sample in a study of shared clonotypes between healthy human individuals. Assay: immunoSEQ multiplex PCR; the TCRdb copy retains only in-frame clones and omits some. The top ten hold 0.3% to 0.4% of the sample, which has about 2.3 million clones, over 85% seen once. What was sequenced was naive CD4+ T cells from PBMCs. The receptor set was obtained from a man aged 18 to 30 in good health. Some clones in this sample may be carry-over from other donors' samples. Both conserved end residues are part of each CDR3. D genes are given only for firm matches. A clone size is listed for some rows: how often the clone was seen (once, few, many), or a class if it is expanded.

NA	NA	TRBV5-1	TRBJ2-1	TGCGCCAGCAGCCGACAGGCCGAGGCGGGCAATGAGCAGTTCTTC	CASSRQAEAGNEQFF
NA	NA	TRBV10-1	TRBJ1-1	TGCGCCAGCAGTGAAGGGGGGCTGAACACTGAAGCTTTCTTT	CASSEGGLNTEAFF
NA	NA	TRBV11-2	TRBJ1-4	TGTGCCAGCAGCTTTGGCAGGGCGGGTGAAAAACTGTTTTTT	CASSFGRAGEKLFF
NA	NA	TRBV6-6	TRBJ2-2	TGTGCCAGCAGTTTATCTTGGGTTGGCACCGGGGAGCTGTTTTTT	CASSLSWVGTGELFF
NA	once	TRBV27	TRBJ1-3	TGTGCCAGCAGTTCGGTAGCGGCTGGAAACACCATATATTTT	CASSSVAAGNTIYF
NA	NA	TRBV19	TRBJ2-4	TGTGCCAGTAGTATTCGCCCAACCAAAAACATTCAGTACTTC	CASSIRPTKNIQYF
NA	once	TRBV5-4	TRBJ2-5	TGTGCCAGCAGCTTGACGGAAGAGACCCAGTACTTC	CASSLTEETQYF
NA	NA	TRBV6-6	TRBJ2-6	TGTGCCAGCAGTTACCCCGGGTTGAGGGCCAACGTCCTGACTTTC	CASSYPGLRANVLTF
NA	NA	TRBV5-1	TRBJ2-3	TGCGCCAGCATTGCTCCGGGCCCCACAGATACGCAGTATTTT	CASIAPGPTDTQYF
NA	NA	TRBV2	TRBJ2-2	TGTGCCAGCAGTGAAGCGTTAAGCGGGACCGGGGAGCTGTTTTTT	CASSEALSGTGELFF
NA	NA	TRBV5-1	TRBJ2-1	TGCGCCAGCAGCTTGGTTGGGGGCGCGGGATACAATGAGCAGTTCTTC	CASSLVGGAGYNEQFF
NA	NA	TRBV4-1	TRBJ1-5	TGCGCCAGCAGCCAAGAATTCCCTGTGACCCCGCGGCCCCAGCATTTT	CASSQEFPVTPRPQHF
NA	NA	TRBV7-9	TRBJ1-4	TGTGCCAGCAGCTTAGAGGGACATTGGAAACTGTTTTTT	CASSLEGHWKLFF
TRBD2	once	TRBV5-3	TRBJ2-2	TGTGCCAGAAGCGCTAATAGCGGGAGGGCCGAGGTTTTT	CARSANSGRAEVF
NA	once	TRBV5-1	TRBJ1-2	TGCGCCAGCAGTAGGACATCCAACTATGGCTACACCTTC	CASSRTSNYGYTF
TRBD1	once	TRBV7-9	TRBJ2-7	TGTGCCAGCAGCCGGACAGGGGGTGATGAGCAGTACTTC	CASSRTGGDEQYF
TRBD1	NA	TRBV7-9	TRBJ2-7	TGTGCCAGCAGTCGAGACAGGGGTATCTACGAGCAGTACTTC	CASSRDRGIYEQYF
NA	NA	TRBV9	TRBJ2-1	TGTGCCAGCAGCGCGACGGTGGAGACCTACAATGAGCAGTTCTTC	CASSATVETYNEQFF
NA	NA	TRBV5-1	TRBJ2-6	TGCGCCAGCAGCTTGCTATCGGGAACTGGGGCCAACGTCCTGACTTTC	CASSLLSGTGANVLTF
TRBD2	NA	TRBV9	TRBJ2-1	TGTGCCAGCAGCGTAGAGCTTCTAGCGGGAGCCCCTGGGAATGAGCAGTTCTTC	CASSVELLAGAPGNEQFF
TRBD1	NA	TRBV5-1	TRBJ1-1	TGCGCCAGCAGCCCCGGGGACAGAAACACTGAAGCTTTCTTT	CASSPGDRNTEAFF
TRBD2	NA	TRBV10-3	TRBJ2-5	TGTGCCATCAGCGGTAGACTAGCGGGTGGCCAAGAGACCCAGTACTTC	CAISGRLAGGQETQYF
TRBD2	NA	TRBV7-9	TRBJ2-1	TGTGCCAGCAGCATACTAGCGTTGAGCTCCTACAATGAGCAGTTCTTC	CASSILALSSYNEQFF
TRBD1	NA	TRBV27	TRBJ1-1	TGTGCCAGCAGCCTGATTAGGACAGGGGCGAGTGGTAGTGAAGCTTTCTTT	CASSLIRTGASGSEAFF
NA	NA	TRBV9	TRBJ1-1	TGTGCCAGCAGCGTTGGGTGGGGGAACACTGAAGCTTTCTTT	CASSVGWGNTEAFF
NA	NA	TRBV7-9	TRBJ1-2	TGTGCCAGCAGCTTAGGGGATTATGGCTACACCTTC	CASSLGDYGYTF
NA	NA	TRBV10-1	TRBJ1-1	TGCGCCAGCTCACAGGTATTGAACACTGAAGCTTTCTTT	CASSQVLNTEAFF
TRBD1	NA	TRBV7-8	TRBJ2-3	TGTGCCAGCAGCTTAGAAGGGACAGGCGATACGCAGTATTTT	CASSLEGTGDTQYF
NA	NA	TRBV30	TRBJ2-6	TGTGCCTGGAGTGTACGGGGCTCTGGGGCCAACGTCCTGACTTTC	CAWSVRGSGANVLTF
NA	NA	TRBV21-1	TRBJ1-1	TGTGCCAGCAGCAAAGTTGAACGGTGGCCGAACACTGAAGCTTTCTTT	CASSKVERWPNTEAFF
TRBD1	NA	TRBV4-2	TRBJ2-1	TGTGCCAGCAGCCATTCCGGGACAGGGAGGGTGAATGAGCAGTTCTTC	CASSHSGTGRVNEQFF
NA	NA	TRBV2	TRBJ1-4	TGTGCCAGCAGTCTTAATGAAAAACTGTTTTTT	CASSLNEKLFF
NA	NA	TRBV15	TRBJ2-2	TGTGCCACCAGCAGAACCCTAGTACCCGGGGAGCTGTTTTTT	CATSRTLVPGELFF
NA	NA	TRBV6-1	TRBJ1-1	TGTGCCAGCAGGCACCAAAACACTGAAGCTTTCTTT	CASRHQNTEAFF
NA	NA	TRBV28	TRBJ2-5	TGTGCCAGCAGTTTATCGCTGTACCGGGAGACCCAGTACTTC	CASSLSLYRETQYF
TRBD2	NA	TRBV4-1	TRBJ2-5	TGCGCCAGCAGCCAAGCGACTAGCGGGGAGACCCAGTACTTC	CASSQATSGETQYF
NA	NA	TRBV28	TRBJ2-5	TGTGCCAGCAGTTTAGTGGGGGGAGAGACCCAGTACTTC	CASSLVGGETQYF
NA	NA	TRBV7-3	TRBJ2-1	TGTGCCAGCAGCTTAACGTCCGGCTACAATGAGCAGTTCTTC	CASSLTSGYNEQFF
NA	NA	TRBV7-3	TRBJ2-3	TGTGCCAGCAGCGCCCGACCCCGGGCAGCAGATACGCAGTATTTT	CASSARPRAADTQYF
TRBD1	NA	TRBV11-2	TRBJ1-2	TGTGCCAGCAGGCCCCTTGCAGGGGGCGCCCACTATGGCTACACCTTC	CASRPLAGGAHYGYTF
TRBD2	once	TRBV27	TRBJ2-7	TGTGCCAGCAGTTTCGTTAGCCCTAGCGGGAGTCTATACGAGCAGTACTTC	CASSFVSPSGSLYEQYF
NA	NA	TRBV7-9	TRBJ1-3	TGTGCCAGCAGCCCCGGACAGGGAAACACCATATATTTT	CASSPGQGNTIYF
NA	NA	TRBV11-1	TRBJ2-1	TGTGCCAGCAGCTTGCGGCAGGGAACTGGCAATGAGCAGTTCTTC	CASSLRQGTGNEQFF
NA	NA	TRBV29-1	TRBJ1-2	TGCAGCGTATCGTTGTCAGGCCGGGGCTATGGCTACACCTTC	CSVSLSGRGYGYTF
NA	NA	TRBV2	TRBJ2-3	TGTGCCAGCAGTGGAGGGCTGGGGCCGAGCACAGATACGCAGTATTTT	CASSGGLGPSTDTQYF
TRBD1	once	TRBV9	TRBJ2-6	TGTGCCAGCAGCGCAGGGATAAGGGACAGCGAAATATCTGGGGCCAACGTCCTGACTTTC	CASSAGIRDSEISGANVLTF
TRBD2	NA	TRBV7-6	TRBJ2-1	TGTGCCAGCAGCTTTAGCGGGAGGGCCTACGATGAGCAGTTCTTC	CASSFSGRAYDEQFF
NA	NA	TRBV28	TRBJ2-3	TGTGCCAGCACCTCCCCCCGACTAGGAGGCACAGATACGCAGTATTTT	CASTSPRLGGTDTQYF
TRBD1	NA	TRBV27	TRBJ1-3	TGTGCCAGCAGTTTAGAGGGGGCGACAGGGCCGGACCCTGGAAACACCATATATTTT	CASSLEGATGPDPGNTIYF
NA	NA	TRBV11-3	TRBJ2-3	TGTGCCAGCAGCCAAACTACCGGGACTGACCGTCTAACGCAGTATTTT	CASSQTTGTDRLTQYF